Below, one TCR beta chain is given with its context. J gave up 1 base and V 3 bases, and 9 bases lay outside the gene matches. The CDR3 totals 18 residues. Germline CDR1 reads SGHDN; CDR2 reads FVKESK. The sample belongs to a study of blood T cell repertoires in COVID-19. Study-wide background: Both acute and convalescent COVID-19 samples were obtained from the United States, Italy and Spain. Sample material is recorded as cDNA or gDNA derived from T cells, B-cell-depleted T cells, or PBMCs.

Original methodology: Nucleated cell number was recorded as an estimate derived from reference gene primer amplification. Clones were sequenced by immunoSEQ multiplex PCR, and TCRdb holds only the in-frame ones, with some missing. Clone size and the V and J calls come from that table; the DNA yielded D and trimming. The data show 200,000 to 250,000 clones, 86% seen once. The chain combines TRBV14 with TRBJ2-2; 9 bases fit TRBD1. This TCR came from an older man with acute or convalescent COVID-19. Material: peripheral blood. The CDR3 nucleotides read TGTGCCAGCAGCCATGGATTAGGGGACAGGGTGAACACCGGGGAGCTGTTTTTT. Protein product: CASSHGLGDRVNTGELFF.